A single T cell receptor (beta chain) is shown here with its context. The antigen is unknown. The conserved final phenylalanine or tryptophan is absent from the CDR3, which likely points to a read error. This entry is derived from a study of T cells in Graves' hyperthyroidism and ophthalmopathy. Regarding the study as a whole: Model predictions of ophthalmopathy came a median around 6.5 months before onset.

RNA transcripts provided the source from which TCR beta CDR3 regions were amplified. The TCR CDR3 was amplified in a first-round RT-PCR using the HTBI primer set. Each CDR3 protein is one row after TCRdb ran MiXCR on the multiplex PCR reads. The sample has about 400,000 distinct CDR3 sequences, 11% to 15% seen once. In germline, CDR1 is KGHSH, CDR2 LQKENI. Trimming removed 3 bases at V and 4 bases at J, with 9 bases between. The CDR3 covers 13 residues. Disease lasting under 3 months, a NOSPECS grade of at least 4, and a Clinical Activity Score of at least 3 were features of the ophthalmopathy patients. Uncontrolled infection, other autoimmune disease, pregnancy or lactation led to exclusion.

The sequence derives from a man aged 45-65 years with Graves' ophthalmopathy. Sequenced material: blood. V and J are TRBV18 and TRBJ1-2, with D possibly being TRBD1 (5 bases). DNA for the CDR3: TGTGCCAGCTCACCTGACAGTACCTATGGCTACACCCTC. Translated, it gives CASSPDSTYGYTL.